The entry below gives a single TCR beta chain sequence along with its context. This CDR3 spans 16 amino acids. In germline, CDR1 is DFQATT, CDR2 SNEGSKA (reference sequence). After removal of 3 bases from V and 3 bases from J, the junction contained 14 bases not matched to a gene. This specimen belongs to a study of T cell repertoires in cytomegalovirus infection. MiXCR, run by TCRdb on the reads, gives a single entry per CDR3 protein. The sample has hundreds of thousands of distinct CDR3 sequences; about 24% are singletons. The chain is built from TRBV20-1 and TRBJ2-7, with TRBD1 matching over 7 bases. Specimen: CD8+ T cells from PBMCs. This TCR came from a human donor in good health (CMV status not recorded). Some clones in this sample may be carry-over from other donors' samples. CDR3 sequence: CSASPAQGTFSYEQYF. The CDR3 DNA follows: TGCAGTGCTAGCCCCGCACAGGGGACCTTCAGCTACGAGCAGTACTTC.